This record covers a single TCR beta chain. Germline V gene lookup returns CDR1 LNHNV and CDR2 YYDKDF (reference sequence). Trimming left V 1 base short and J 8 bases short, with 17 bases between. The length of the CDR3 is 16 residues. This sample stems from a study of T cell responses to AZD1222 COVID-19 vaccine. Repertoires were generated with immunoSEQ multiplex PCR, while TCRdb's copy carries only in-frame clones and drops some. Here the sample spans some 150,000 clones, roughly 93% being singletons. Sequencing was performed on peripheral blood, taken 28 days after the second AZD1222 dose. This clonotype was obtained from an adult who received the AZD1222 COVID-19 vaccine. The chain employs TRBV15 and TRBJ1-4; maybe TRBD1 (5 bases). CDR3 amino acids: CATSRVEGVSREKLFF. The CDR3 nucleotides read TGTGCCACCAGCAGAGTGGAAGGGGTCTCGAGAGAAAAACTGTTTTTT.